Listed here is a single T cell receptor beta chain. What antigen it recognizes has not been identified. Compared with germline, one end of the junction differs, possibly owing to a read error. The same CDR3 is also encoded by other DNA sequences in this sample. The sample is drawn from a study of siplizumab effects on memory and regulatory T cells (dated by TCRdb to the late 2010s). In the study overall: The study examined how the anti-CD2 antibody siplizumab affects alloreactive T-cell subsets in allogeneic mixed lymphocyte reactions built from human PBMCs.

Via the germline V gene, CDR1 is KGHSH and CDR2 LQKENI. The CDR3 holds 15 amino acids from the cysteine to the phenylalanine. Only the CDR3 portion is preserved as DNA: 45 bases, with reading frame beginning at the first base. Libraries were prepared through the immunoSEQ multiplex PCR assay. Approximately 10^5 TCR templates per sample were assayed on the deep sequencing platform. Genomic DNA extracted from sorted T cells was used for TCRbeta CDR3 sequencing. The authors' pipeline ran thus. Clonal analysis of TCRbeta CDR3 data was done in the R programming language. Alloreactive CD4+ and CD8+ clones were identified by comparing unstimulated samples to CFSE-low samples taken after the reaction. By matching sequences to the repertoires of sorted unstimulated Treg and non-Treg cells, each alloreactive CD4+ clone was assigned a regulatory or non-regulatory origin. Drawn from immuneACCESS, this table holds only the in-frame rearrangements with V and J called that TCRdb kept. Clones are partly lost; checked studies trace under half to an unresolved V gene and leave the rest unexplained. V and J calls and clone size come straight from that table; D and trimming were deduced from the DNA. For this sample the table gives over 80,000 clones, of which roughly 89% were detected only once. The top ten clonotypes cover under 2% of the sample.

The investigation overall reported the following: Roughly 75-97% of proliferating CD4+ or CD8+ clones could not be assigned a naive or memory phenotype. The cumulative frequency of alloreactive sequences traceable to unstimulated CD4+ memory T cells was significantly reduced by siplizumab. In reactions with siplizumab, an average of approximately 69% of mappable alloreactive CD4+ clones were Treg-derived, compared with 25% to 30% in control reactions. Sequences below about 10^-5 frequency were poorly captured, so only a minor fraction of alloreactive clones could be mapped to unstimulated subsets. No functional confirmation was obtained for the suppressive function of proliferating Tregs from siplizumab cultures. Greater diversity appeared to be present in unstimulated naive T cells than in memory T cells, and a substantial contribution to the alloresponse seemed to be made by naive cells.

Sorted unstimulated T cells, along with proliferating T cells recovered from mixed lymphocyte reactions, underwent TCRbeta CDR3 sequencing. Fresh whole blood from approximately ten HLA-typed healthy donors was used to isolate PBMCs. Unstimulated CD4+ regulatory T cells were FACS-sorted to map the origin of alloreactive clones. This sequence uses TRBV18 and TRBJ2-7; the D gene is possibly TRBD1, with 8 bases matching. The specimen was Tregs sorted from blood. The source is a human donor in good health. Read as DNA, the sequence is TGTGCCAGCTGTCAGGGAGGGACAGGAGCCTACGAGCAGTACTTT. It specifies CASCQGGTGAYEQYF.